This entry lists 21 T cell receptor beta chains sequenced from one sample in a study of blood T cell repertoires in COVID-19. The data were produced by immunoSEQ multiplex PCR, yet TCRdb's version contains in-frame clones alone and is incomplete. The data contain 90,000 to 110,000 clones, 82% of them singletons. The sample comprised peripheral blood. The receptor set was obtained from a woman of 80 years or more with acute or convalescent COVID-19.

The chain links TRBV2 to TRBJ1-2; tentatively, D is TRBD1 (5 bases). Germline V gene lookup returns CDR1 SNHLY and CDR2 FYNNEI. V lost 7 bases, J lost 8 bases, and 23 bases lay in between. The CDR3 has 15 amino acids. The CDR3 nucleotides read TGTGCCAGCACCCTCAAGGACACTCCTTTAGGAGGCTACACCTTC. Amino acids: CASTLKDTPLGGYTF.

This sequence joins TRBV20-1 and TRBJ1-2, with D possibly TRBD1 on 5 matching bases. Germline CDR1 DFQATT, CDR2 SNEGSKA (reference sequence). The CDR3 length is 13 residues. V lost 3 bases and J 5 bases, leaving 13 bases between the germline ends. For the CDR3, the DNA is TGCAGTGCTAGTTCGCAGGGCCCTTATGGCTACACCTTC. Amino acid sequence: CSASSQGPYGYTF.

This chain links TRBV29-1 with TRBJ2-5; 14 nucleotides agree with TRBD2. The germline V gene encodes CDR1 SQVTM and CDR2 ANQGSEA. This CDR3 has 15 residues. V shed 8 bases, J shed 4 bases, and the junction held 9 bases outside the gene matches. DNA for the CDR3: TGCAGCATGTACGGGACTAGCGGGAGTGCAGAGACCCAGTACTTC. This translates into CSMYGTSGSAETQYF.

This clone was detected only a few times. The chain links TRBV27 to TRBJ1-2; 8 nucleotides line up with TRBD1. Germline V gene data show CDR1 as MNHEY and CDR2 as SMNVEV (reference sequence). J gave up 8 bases and V 3 bases, and 8 bases lay outside the gene matches. This CDR3 has 14 amino acids. The chain's CDR3 is CASSFGQGAHGYTF. The CDR3 DNA sequence: TGTGCCAGCAGTTTCGGTCAGGGGGCTCACGGCTACACCTTC.

This clone was seen more than once but under ten times. The same CDR3 arises from other DNA sequences in this sample as well. The chain couples TRBV5-1 to TRBJ1-2, with TRBD1 matching over 9 bases. The CDR3 covers 14 residues. CDR1 is SGHRS and CDR2 is YFSETQ in the germline V gene. V lost 3 bases, J lost 2 bases, and 2 bases stayed unmatched. In DNA, the CDR3 is TGCGCCAGCAGCTCAGGACAGGGGAACTATGGCTACACCTTC. Amino acids: CASSSGQGNYGYTF.

The CDR3: CASSRSAGLGEQFF. DNA for the CDR3: TGTGCCAGCAGTCGCTCTGCGGGCCTGGGTGAGCAGTTCTTC. This sequence joins TRBV7-9 and TRBJ2-1, with D perhaps TRBD2 (5 bases). Germline V gene data show CDR1 as SEHNR and CDR2 as FQNEAQ (reference sequence). The CDR3 totals 14 residues. The germline V and J ends were trimmed by 6 bases and 9 bases, with 18 bases remaining between them. Drawing the rest from reference TRBV7-9 and TRBJ2-1, the complete variable domain is DTGVSQNPRHKITKRGQNVTFRCDPISEHNRLYWYRQTLGQGPEFLTYFQNEAQLEKSRLLSDRFSAERPKGSFSTLEIQRTEQGDSAMYLCASSRSAGLGEQFFGPGTRLTVL.

This chain joins TRBV10-3 and TRBJ1-2, with D perhaps TRBD1 (6 bases). The CDR3 is 19 residues long. V lost 2 bases and J 0 bases, leaving 22 bases between the germline ends. Germline CDR1 is ENHRY and CDR2 is SYGVKD. The CDR3 protein is CAISEPRTDIDNSNYGYTF. The CDR3 DNA reads as TGTGCCATCAGTGAGCCTCGGACAGATATCGACAACTCTAACTATGGCTACACCTTC.

The gene calls are TRBV27 and TRBJ2-3; TRBD1 aligns across 9 bases. This CDR3 contains 16 residues. The V and J ends lost 3 bases and 2 bases, in that order; junction bases with no gene match: 6. The germline gives CDR1 MNHEY, CDR2 SMNVEV (reference sequence). The DNA for the CDR3 is TGTGCCAGCAGTTTTATCGGGACAGGGTCCACAGATACGCAGTATTTT. As protein: CASSFIGTGSTDTQYF.

The V call is TRBV5-1, the J call TRBJ2-7; possibly TRBD1 for D (6 bases). The CDR3 is 14 amino acids. Germline lookup yields CDR1 SGHRS and CDR2 YFSETQ. V was clipped by 7 bases and J by 3 bases, with 17 bases between them. DNA for the CDR3: TGCGCCAGCTCCCGACAGGAATTAGACTACGAGCAGTACTTC. Protein: CASSRQELDYEQYF.

This clone was picked up a small number of times. The chain joins TRBV28 to TRBJ2-7; 7 nucleotides align to TRBD2. The CDR3 has 13 residues. The V and J ends lost 6 bases and 3 bases, in that order; junction bases with no gene match: 5. Germline-derived CDR1 and CDR2 are MDHEN and SYDVKM. The chain's CDR3 is CASRSSGIYEQYF. The CDR3 DNA reads as TGTGCCAGCAGATCCAGCGGGATCTACGAGCAGTACTTC.

The chain is built from TRBV2 and TRBJ2-7; D not resolved. With 6 bases removed from V and 5 bases from J, the gap between germline ends came to 5 bases. Germline loops: CDR1 SNHLY, CDR2 FYNNEI. The CDR3 runs 10 residues. The CDR3 sequence: CASSRDEQYF. In DNA form, the CDR3 reads TGTGCCAGCAGCCGGGACGAGCAGTACTTC.

A few counts support this clone. This chain links TRBV19 with TRBJ1-5, with D unresolved. Between the trimmed V and J ends, which lost 0 bases and 7 bases, there was a span of 16 bases. This CDR3 spans 16 amino acids. CDR1 LNHDA and CDR2 SQIVND come from the germline V gene (reference sequence). CDR3 DNA: TGTGCCAGTAGTATAGAACTGAGGGCAACGGGACAGCCCCAGCATTTT. The encoded protein is CASSIELRATGQPQHF.

This clone was observed once. The rearrangement uses TRBV19 and TRBJ2-1, with no clear D. CDR1 and CDR2 (germline): LNHDA, SQIVND (reference sequence). This CDR3 is 11 amino acids long. V lost 9 bases, J lost 3 bases, and 6 bases lay in between. The CDR3 sequence: CASRHYNEQFF. CDR3 coding DNA: TGTGCCAGCCGACACTACAATGAGCAGTTCTTC.

This clone was seen a few times. The CDR3 loop is CASSPRGQLYGYTF. The CDR3, as DNA: TGTGCCAGCAGCCCTAGGGGACAGCTATATGGCTACACCTTC. The rearrangement links TRBV3-1 (or the pseudogene TRBV3-2) to TRBJ1-2; the match to TRBD1 covers 7 bases. Germline V gene lookup returns CDR1 LGHDT and CDR2 YNNKEL (reference sequence). V lost 4 bases and J lost 5; bases outside the gene matches: 7. The CDR3 runs to 14 residues.

The table lists this clone with a few counts. This chain connects TRBV18 to TRBJ1-1; weak D call: TRBD1 (5 bases). CDR1 and CDR2 (germline): KGHSH, LQKENI. Trimming took off 2 bases at V and 1 base at J, with 8 bases between the two ends. The CDR3 is made up of 14 amino acids. CDR3 sequence: CASSPNTGNTEAFF. CDR3 nucleotide sequence: TGTGCCAGCTCACCAAATACAGGGAACACTGAAGCTTTCTTT.

The gene calls are TRBV5-1 and TRBJ2-5, with D possibly TRBD1 on 8 matching bases. The germline V gene has CDR1 SGHRS and CDR2 YFSETQ. The germline V and J ends were trimmed by 4 bases and 1 base, with 20 bases remaining between them. This CDR3 has 17 amino acids. CDR3: CASSRGQGGTFQETQYF. Here the CDR3 DNA reads TGCGCCAGCAGCCGAGGACAGGGAGGGACCTTCCAAGAGACCCAGTACTTC. Based on the CDR3 plus reference TRBV5-1 and TRBJ2-5, the full variable domain is KAGVTQTPRYLIKTRGQQVTLSCSPISGHRSVSWYQQTPGQGLQFLFEYFSETQRNKGNFPGRFSGRQFSNSRSEMNVSTLELGDSALYLCASSRGQGGTFQETQYFGPGTRLLVL.

V gene TRBV4-3 combines with J gene TRBJ2-1; a possible D gene is TRBD2 (6 bases). The ends were cut back, 1 base at V and 7 bases at J, with 14 bases in the middle. Germline V gene data show CDR1 as LGHNA and CDR2 as YSLEER. This CDR3 spans 15 amino acids. CDR3 bases: TGCGCCAGCAGCCAAGTGGGAGGTTACCGTAATGAGCAGTTCTTC. This sequence encodes CASSQVGGYRNEQFF.

The chain links TRBV7-6 to TRBJ2-5, with D possibly being TRBD2 (6 bases). V dropped 5 bases and J dropped 2 bases, with 15 bases sitting between them. Germline CDR1 is SGHVS and CDR2 is FNYEAQ. This CDR3 spans 15 amino acids. The DNA of the CDR3 is TGTGCCAGCAGCCTTGAGCCCGGGACTCAAGAGACCCAGTACTTC. As protein: CASSLEPGTQETQYF.

The V and J genes are TRBV3-1 (or the pseudogene TRBV3-2) and TRBJ1-5; the match to TRBD1 covers 7 bases. The V gene end was trimmed by 3 bases and the J gene end by 9 bases; junction bases not matched to a gene: 8. This CDR3 is built from 14 residues. Germline CDR1 LGHDT, CDR2 YNNKEL (reference sequence). The CDR3 is CASSHSDREGPQHF. The CDR3 DNA is TGTGCCAGCAGCCATTCCGACAGGGAAGGGCCCCAGCATTTT.

The chain combines TRBV7-9 with TRBJ1-1, with D unresolved. This CDR3 region has 12 residues. The V end lost 3 bases, the J end lost 11 bases, and 13 bases lay between the germline ends. The V gene's germline CDR1 is SEHNR and CDR2 FQNEAQ (reference sequence). CDR3 nucleotide sequence: TGTGCCAGCAGCTTTTCGGCCGCGGGGGCTTTCTTT. It is translated as CASSFSAAGAFF.

The chain employs TRBV24-1 and TRBJ2-2, with D tentatively TRBD1 (6 bases). The V gene's germline CDR1 is KGHDR and CDR2 SFDVKD. V lost 6 bases and J lost 4, with 11 bases in between. The CDR3 totals 14 residues. In DNA, the CDR3 is TGTGCCACCAGTCTTAGGGGGATCACCGGGGAGCTGTTTTTT. Its translation: CATSLRGITGELFF.